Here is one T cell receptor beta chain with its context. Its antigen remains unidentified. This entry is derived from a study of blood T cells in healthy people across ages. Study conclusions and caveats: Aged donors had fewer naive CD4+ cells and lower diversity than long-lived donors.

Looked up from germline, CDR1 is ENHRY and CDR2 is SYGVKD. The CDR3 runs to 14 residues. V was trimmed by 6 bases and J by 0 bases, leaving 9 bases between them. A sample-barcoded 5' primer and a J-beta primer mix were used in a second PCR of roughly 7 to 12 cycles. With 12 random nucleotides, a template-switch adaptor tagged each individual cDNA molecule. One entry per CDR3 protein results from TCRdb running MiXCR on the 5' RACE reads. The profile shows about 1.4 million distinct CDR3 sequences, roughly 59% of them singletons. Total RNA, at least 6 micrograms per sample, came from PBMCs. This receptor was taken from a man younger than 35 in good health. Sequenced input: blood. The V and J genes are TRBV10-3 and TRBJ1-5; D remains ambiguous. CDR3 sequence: CAISHADSNQPQHF. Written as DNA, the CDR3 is TGTGCCATCAGCCATGCAGATAGCAATCAGCCCCAGCATTTT.